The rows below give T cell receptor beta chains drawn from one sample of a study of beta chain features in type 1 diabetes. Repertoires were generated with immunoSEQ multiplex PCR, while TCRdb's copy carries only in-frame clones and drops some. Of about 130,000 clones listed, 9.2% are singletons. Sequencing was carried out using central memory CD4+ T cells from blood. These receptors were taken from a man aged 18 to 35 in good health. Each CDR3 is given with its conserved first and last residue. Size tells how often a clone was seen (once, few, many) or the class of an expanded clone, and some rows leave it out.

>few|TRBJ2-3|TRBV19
CASSVRTGADTQYF
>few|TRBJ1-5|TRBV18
CASSPTGNQPQHF
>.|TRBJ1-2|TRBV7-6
CASSPGVRGYTF
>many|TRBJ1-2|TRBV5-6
CASSLYKGLEGYTF
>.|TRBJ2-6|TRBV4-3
CASSQGALSGANVLTF
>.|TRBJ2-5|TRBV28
CASSLRGQIQETQYF
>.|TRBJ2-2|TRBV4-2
CASSQEGGRNTGELFF
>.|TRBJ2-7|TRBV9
CASSVKSPHYYEQYF
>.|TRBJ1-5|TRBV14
CASSPGRNRPPHF
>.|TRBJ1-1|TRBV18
CASSPLTGPFTEAFF
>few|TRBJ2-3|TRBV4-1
CASSRRLAGLRTDTQYF
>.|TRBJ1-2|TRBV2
CASKGTGEDGYTF
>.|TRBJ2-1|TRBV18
CASSPGQYNEQFF
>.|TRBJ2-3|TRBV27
CASSFQRRWDTQYF
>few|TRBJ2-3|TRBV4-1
CASSQVRGGGTDTQYF
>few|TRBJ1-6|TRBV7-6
CASSLVPTYNSPLHF
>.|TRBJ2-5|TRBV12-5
CASGPGGPGQETQYF
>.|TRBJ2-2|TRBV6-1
CASSEAQNTGELFF
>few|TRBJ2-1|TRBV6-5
CASSRRSSYNEQFF
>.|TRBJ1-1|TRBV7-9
CASSLEVGLTEAFF